This T cell receptor (beta chain) is drawn from a study of blood T cell repertoires in COVID-19. Study at large: Specimens from acute and convalescent COVID-19 originated in the United States, Italy and Spain.

Losses at the gene ends were 6 bases for V and 9 bases for J; bases not matched to a gene: 8. CDR1 and CDR2 (germline): LNHDA, SQIVND (reference sequence). The CDR3 consists of 14 residues. How the authors handled the data: Amplification from reference gene primers served as the basis for estimated nucleated cell counts. Using immunoSEQ multiplex PCR, the repertoire was profiled, and TCRdb retains in-frame clones only, with some absent. That table furnishes V, J and clone size, whereas the DNA furnished D and trimming. Among approximately 210,000 clones, almost 90% were seen once, and the ten largest hold approximately 15%. Which cohort a participant joined came from the clinical history participants gave.

The genes are TRBV19 and TRBJ2-1, with 10 bases lining up with TRBD2. The receptor comes from a woman aged 50 to 65 with acute COVID-19. The sequenced sample consisted of PBMCs or T cells enriched from blood (not recorded which). The CDR3 sequence: CASSLLAGTREQFF. The CDR3 nucleotides are TGTGCCAGTAGCCTACTAGCGGGAACGCGTGAGCAGTTCTTC.